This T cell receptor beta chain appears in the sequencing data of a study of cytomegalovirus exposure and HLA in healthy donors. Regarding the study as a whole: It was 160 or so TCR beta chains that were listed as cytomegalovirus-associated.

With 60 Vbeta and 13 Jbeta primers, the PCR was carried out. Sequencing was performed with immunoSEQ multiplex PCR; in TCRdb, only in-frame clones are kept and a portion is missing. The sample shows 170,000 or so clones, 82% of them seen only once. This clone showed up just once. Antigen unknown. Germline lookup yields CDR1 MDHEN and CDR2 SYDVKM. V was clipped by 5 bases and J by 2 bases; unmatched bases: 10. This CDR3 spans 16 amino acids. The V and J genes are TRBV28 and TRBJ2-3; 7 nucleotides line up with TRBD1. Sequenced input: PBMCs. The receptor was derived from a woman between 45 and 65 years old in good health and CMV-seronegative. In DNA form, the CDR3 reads TGTGCCAGCAGTCGGCCCGGACAGGCTTACACAGATACGCAGTATTTT. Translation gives CASSRPGQAYTDTQYF. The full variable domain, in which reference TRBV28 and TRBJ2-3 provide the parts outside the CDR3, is DVKVTQSSRYLVKRTGEKVFLECVQDMDHENMFWYRQDPGLGLRLIYFSYDVKMKEKGDIPEGYSVSREKKERFSLILESASTNQTSMYLCASSRPGQAYTDTQYFGPGTRLTVL.